This T cell receptor (beta chain) was identified during a study of CD8+ T cells in alopecia areata. Following extraction, RNA underwent reverse transcription to cDNA, which served as the sequencing template. Clones were sequenced by immunoSEQ multiplex PCR, and TCRdb holds only the in-frame ones, with some missing. The profile shows approximately 180,000 clones, 60% of them singletons. Treatment denoted: oral pan-JAK inhibitor, 5-10 mg twice daily. This clone was detected a few times. The CDR3 spans 15 residues. Trimming took off 5 bases at V and 0 bases at J, with 14 bases between the two ends. CDR1 is MNHEY and CDR2 is SMNVEV in the germline V gene (reference sequence).

V gene TRBV27 combines with J gene TRBJ2-7, with a possible D match to TRBD1 (5 bases). The TCR was taken from a human donor with alopecia areata. This sample comprised CD4+ T cells sorted from blood, obtained at week 24, from a patient treated with tofacitinib. CDR3 nucleotide sequence: TGTGCCAGCAGTCCCACCAGACAGTCCTCCTACGAGCAGTACTTC. Its translation is CASSPTRQSSYEQYF.